The 5 T cell receptor beta chains below come from one sample, sequenced in a study of shared clonotypes between healthy human individuals. Only CD45RO-negative cells positively selected for CCR7 counted as naive CD8 cells, so terminally differentiated effector memory CD45RA+ cells were excluded. Assay: immunoSEQ multiplex PCR; the TCRdb copy retains only in-frame clones and omits some. The sample carries about 2 million clones, less than 95% recorded once. Sequencing used naive CD8+ T cells sorted from blood. The source of these receptors is a man younger than 35 in good health.

The chain is built from TRBV7-9 and TRBJ1-2, with D uncertain. In germline, CDR1 is SEHNR, CDR2 FQNEAQ (reference sequence). The V and J ends lost 4 bases and 7 bases respectively, with 16 bases between them. CDR3 length equals 14 residues. CDR3 protein: CASSSTLGKAGYTF. The CDR3 nucleotides are TGTGCCAGCAGCTCTACCCTAGGCAAAGCTGGCTACACCTTC.

This clone has only one observation. The V gene is TRBV5-8, the J gene TRBJ1-2; no reliable D call. Trimming pared 1 base from V and 2 bases from J, leaving 9 bases between. From germline, CDR1 is SGHTS and CDR2 YDEGEE. This CDR3 region has 14 residues. CDR3 loop: CASSLLGANYGYTF. The CDR3 DNA reads as TGTGCCAGCAGCTTGCTCGGCGCCAACTATGGCTACACCTTC.

This clone was recorded once. V gene TRBV7-9 combines with J gene TRBJ2-1; D is ambiguous. Between the trimmed V and J ends, which lost 4 bases and 9 bases, there was a span of 13 bases. CDR3 length equals 13 residues. Germline CDR1 and CDR2: SEHNR and FQNEAQ (reference sequence). The CDR3 here is CASSWTMSTEQFF. The CDR3 DNA reads TGTGCCAGCAGCTGGACCATGAGTACTGAGCAGTTCTTC.

This clone was seen once. This chain connects TRBV27 to TRBJ2-7; TRBD1 matches 7 bases. Germline CDR1 and CDR2: MNHEY and SMNVEV (reference sequence). The V and J ends lost 0 bases and 1 base, in that order; junction bases with no gene match: 6. This CDR3 has 16 amino acids. In nucleotides, the CDR3 is TGTGCCAGCAGTTTATCCCCCGGGACAGAGTCCTACGAGCAGTACTTC. It specifies CASSLSPGTESYEQYF.

The genes are TRBV6-5 and TRBJ2-3; 13 bases are a match to TRBD2. With V trimmed by 4 bases and J by 2 bases, 3 bases remained unmatched. This CDR3 has 16 amino acids. Germline V CDR1 and CDR2: MNHEY, SVGAGI. The CDR3 bases are TGTGCCAGCAGTTCGGGACTAGCGGGGAACACAGATACGCAGTATTTT. Translating gives CASSSGLAGNTDTQYF.